Included here is one T cell receptor beta chain sequence, with context. Its specificity is unknown. This sample is drawn from a study of cytomegalovirus exposure and HLA in healthy donors. Study-level information: There were several hundred genotyped donors. Of these, roughly 84% fell in the genetic ancestry cluster associated with self-reported Caucasian donors. Whole-study findings and limits: Among TCR beta chains, those listed as cytomegalovirus-associated numbered roughly 150. A missense DCLRE1C variant was associated with V- and J-gene trimming of TCR beta chains in a later analysis, and an independent cohort replicated the association. One cluster of highly shared sequence variants probably arose as a sequencing artifact.

The primer mix had 60 Vbeta and 13 Jbeta primers. The method was immunoSEQ multiplex PCR; TCRdb's version includes in-frame clones alone and lacks a portion of them. The table shows roughly 120,000 clones, with 6.5% to 9.5% occurring only once. This CDR3 region has 16 residues. V was trimmed by 4 bases and J by 0 bases, leaving 10 bases between them. Germline CDR1 and CDR2: LNHDA and SQIVND (reference sequence). The sequencing sample was made of PBMCs. This sequence was found in a middle-aged man in good health and CMV-seronegative. The V call is TRBV19, the J call TRBJ1-6; D ambiguous. CDR3 DNA: TGTGCCAGTAGTACCGCGACACGCTCCTATAATTCACCCCTCCACTTT. It yields the protein CASSTATRSYNSPLHF.